This T cell receptor beta chain is from a study of cytomegalovirus exposure and HLA in healthy donors (dated by TCRdb to the late 2010s). Broadly, across the study: In an earlier analysis of 450 to 750 of the donors, 250 to 350 Gb of sequence data and just under 120 million unique TCR beta sequences from about 179 million T cells were reported. Of the roughly 410 genotyped donors, 80% to 90% were placed in the genetic ancestry cluster associated with self-reported Caucasian donors. The study combined high-throughput TCR immunosequencing, statistical association of individual TCRs with disease status, and machine learning to predict cytomegalovirus infection status. Across some 400 genotyped donors of the cohort, an average of approximately 240,000 unique TCR beta nucleotide sequences per donor were sequenced, and roughly 20% of those sequences were non-productive. The study aimed to test whether signatures of past pathogen exposure could be identified by cataloging public T cell receptors. The T cell repertoires of around 730 subjects were profiled by immunosequencing and related to cytomegalovirus serostatus. Besides the first cohort of roughly 660 subjects, a separate validation cohort made up of 95 to 150 different subjects was used. Roughly 5 DR-DQ haplotypes were handled as single units for association and clustering because linkage in the cohort was strong. An earlier analysis of 587 of the donors used high-throughput TCR beta sequencing to judge whether each TCR beta V gene segment behaved as functional or pseudogenic. The number of typed donors differed by locus: about 620-630 for A, B, C, DRB1 and DQB1; approximately 520 for DQA1; 606 for DPA1; and around 470 for DPB1. Every repertoire in the discovery cohort had been generated on one and the same sequencing platform. A later analysis re-analyzed previously published TCR beta repertoires from approximately 700 donors and added high-resolution HLA genotyping to study TCR occurrence patterns. Alongside the repertoire data, information on donor age, sex, ethnicity and CMV serostatus was compiled. Around 330 gigabases of sequencing data and 70 million to 100 million unique TCR sequences made up an early release that covered nearly 650 HLA-typed donors. Rather than drawing on any new phenotypic data, the later analysis identified candidate immune exposures from TCR beta sequences and the way those sequences occurred across donors. HLA typing covered class I and class II loci at four-digit resolution. A later genetic analysis used genome-wide SNP genotypes for about 65% of the roughly 700 donors, treating that subset as a discovery cohort. The full study reports these points: In an earlier analysis of fewer than 700 of the donors, most TCR beta V segments appeared in productive rearrangements about 90% or about 30% of the time, broadly matching IMGT annotations. Because the 87-base-pair reads could not distinguish some IMGT-functional V segments, including TRBV6-2 and TRBV6-3, those segments were excluded. According to a later analysis, parvovirus B19, influenza, CMV and Epstein-Barr virus appeared linked to several top co-occurrence clusters. A total of 150 or so TCR beta chains were listed by the study as associated with cytomegalovirus. V-gene and J-gene trimming of TCR beta chains was associated with a missense DCLRE1C variant in a later genetic analysis, and the association was replicated in an independent cohort. According to a later genetic analysis, donors in an Asian-associated ancestry cluster had fewer N-insertions in productive TCRs than the roughly 700-donor mean. Sequencing depth was assumed to be roughly uniform across donors in the presence/absence analyses, though that assumption may not hold. Most TCR sequences were observed very rarely across donors, whereas some public TCRs were present in many individuals. Because some donors lacked HLA typing at each locus, the association tests relied only on the typed subset. The sequencing pipeline was judged likely to have produced a cluster of highly shared sequence variants as a technical artifact. In a later analysis, the rate of TCR association differed among HLA loci, with DRB1 alleles having the most associated TCRs and HLA-C alleles having the fewest. Only TCR beta chains were sequenced in this cohort, and the absence of alpha or paired-chain data limited detectable features. In a later analysis, some 18,000 TCR beta sequences were associated with specific HLA alleles at a false discovery rate of 0.05. A few of the identified cytomegalovirus-associated TCR beta chains were confirmed in vitro to be specific for cytomegalovirus antigens. Cytomegalovirus status was reported to be diagnosed by the classifier with high specificity and sensitivity in both the original and validation cohorts. Compared with equally common non-associated chains, HLA-associated TCR beta chains in a later analysis were more clonally expanded and had lower generation probabilities. Assigning TCR associations to individual alleles was difficult when HLA alleles, especially DR and DQ, strongly co-occurred. The earlier analysis of approximately 540 of the donors excluded seventeen rarely observed V segments, including chromosome 9 orphons, because counts were too low. The authors suggested that the approach could potentially be extended to other disease states and immunological phenotypes. The only immune exposure information available for the cohort was CMV serostatus. A later analysis found that most CMV-associated TCR beta chains appeared HLA-restricted, with HLA associations seemingly driven largely by CMV exposure. A further reported finding was that TCR beta sequences accurately predicted the HLA-A and HLA-B alleles for most subjects in the first cohort. Linkage disequilibrium might explain the correlated functional status among segregating V segments, but an unknown experimental factor could not be ruled out.

Library generation was performed with the immunoSEQ multiplex PCR assay. For the multiplex PCR, a mixture combining 60 forward primers for TCR Vbeta segments and 13 reverse primers for TCR Jbeta segments was used. A multiplex PCR assay on genomic DNA amplified the CDR3 region of rearranged TCR beta genes. On the Illumina HiSeq System, the amplified TCR beta libraries were sequenced as 87-base-pair reads. The paper's processing steps were these. Across the roughly 600 repertoires, a later analysis counted tens of millions of unique TCR beta chains, approximately 10 million of which were shared by at least two donors. A nearest-neighbor algorithm error-corrected the raw reads and collapsed the reads into unique sequences, merging closely related sequences to remove PCR and sequencing errors. CDR3 sequences were aligned to IMGT reference sequences to assign V, D and J gene segments. Each retained sequence needed at least a six-nucleotide match to both a V gene segment and a J gene segment. Rearrangements were called productive when the CDR3 lacked stop codons and stayed in frame with V and J; all others were non-productive. Following IMGT convention, CDR3 was defined as the stretch from the second conserved V-encoded cysteine up to the conserved J-encoded phenylalanine. Sequences without an unambiguous match to a single V gene segment were excluded from the earlier analysis of approximately 600 of the donors. An earlier analysis of a few hundred of the donors called V segments functional above 56.7% productive rearrangements and segregating when the between-donor standard deviation exceeded 5%. To diagnose cytomegalovirus status from the catalog of TCR beta chain sequences, a statistical classification framework was built. In a later analysis, V and J genes were assigned by comparing TCR nucleotide sequences against IMGT/GENE-DB human TR gene sequences. Using the TCRdist pipeline, a later analysis assigned CDR3 sequences along with most-parsimonious VDJ recombination scenarios. In a later analysis, each TCR beta chain was defined by its CDR3 amino acid sequence together with its V-gene family, and reads lacking a unique V-gene family were excluded. As a way to deal with suspected cross-contamination and a sequencing artifact, a later analysis dropped 450 to 700 nucleotide sequences that were highly shared and had low generation probability. A later analysis calculated a clonal expansion index for each public chain from normalized within-repertoire ranks of inferred template counts. A later analysis computed generation probabilities with a VDJ recombination model fitted to out-of-frame rearrangements, and checked the results against IGoR. Hypergeometric tests were used in a later analysis to score TCR-TCR, TCR-HLA and TCR-CMV co-occurrence, with a repertoire-size bias correction applied to the TCR pairs. False discovery rates were estimated in a later analysis by permuting HLA or CMV assignments 20 times. A later analysis grouped co-occurring TCRs with DBSCAN, adding TCRdist sequence similarity when clustering within HLA-allele-positive subsets. Repertoires with fewer than 30,000 or more than 120,000 public chains were left out of co-occurrence clustering, as were several repertoires with anomalous nucleotide sharing. This is the immuneACCESS table as TCRdb keeps it, with only in-frame sequences that have V and J called. A part of the clones is gone; compared with another copy, unresolved V genes explain less than half, and the rest is unexplained. V and J calls and clone size are given by that table; D and trimming were obtained from the DNA. This sample has 150,000 or so clones in its table, and roughly 73% of those were observed once. The ten largest account for 1.5% to 2% of the sample.

As regards this clone: Its target antigen remains unknown. The sample holds no much larger clone one base away, and base qualities are not on file.

V loses 4 bases, J loses 3 bases, and the germline ends lie 16 bases apart. The germline V gene encodes CDR1 SGHVS and CDR2 FQNEAQ. The CDR3 starts with the cysteine, ends with the phenylalanine, and has 15 residues. Solely the CDR3 DNA is kept, with 45 bases framed from the first base. The cohort consisted of 650 to 850 healthy bone marrow donors. Cohort members were all nominally healthy when sampled, although unrecorded immune exposures were likely present. The donor was CMV seronegative and was included in the group of a few hundred seronegative cohort members. A peripheral blood sample was collected from each donor, and TCR beta sequencing was performed on peripheral blood mononuclear cells. Genomic DNA extraction from the blood cell samples was performed with the Qiagen DNeasy Blood Extraction Kit.

The chain uses TRBV7-8 and TRBJ2-7; matching of 6 bases hints at TRBD2 as the D gene. This sequence originates from a female donor in good health and CMV-seronegative. The sample comprised PBMCs. The CDR3: CASSSGRGHNYEQYF. The DNA reads as follows: TGTGCCAGCAGCTCCGGGAGAGGTCACAACTACGAGCAGTACTTC.